This T cell receptor beta chain is from a study of blood T cell repertoires in COVID-19. Study context: PBMCs, B-cell-depleted T cells, or T cells provided the cDNA or gDNA that made up the material.

Per the original methods: Researchers report that nucleated cell counts were estimated from reference gene primer amplification. TCRdb's table, derived via immunoSEQ multiplex PCR, lists solely in-frame clones and lacks some. V, J and clone size derive from that table, while D and trimming were established from the DNA sequence. This sample has tens of thousands of clones, with over 80% found just once. In its sample, this clone was seen a few times. This CDR3 is built from 15 residues. The V gene end was trimmed by 4 bases and the J gene end by 7 bases; junction bases not matched to a gene: 9. Germline loops: CDR1 LNHDA, CDR2 SQIVND (reference sequence).

The sequenced sample consisted of peripheral blood. The chain is built from TRBV19 and TRBJ1-5; 8 nucleotides align to TRBD1. The receptor was isolated from a human donor in a cohort sampled during active COVID-19. The CDR3 nucleotides read TGTGCCAGTAGTAGTTTCAGGACAGGGATCCAGCCCCAGCATTTT. Translated: CASSSFRTGIQPQHF.